The next 20 T cell receptor beta chains were all read from a single sample in a study of blood T cells in healthy people across ages. The second PCR ran roughly 6 to 11 cycles with a sample-barcoded 5' primer and J-beta primers. TCRdb independently ran MiXCR on the 5' RACE reads; one entry per CDR3 protein. The sample consists of 1.5 million or so distinct CDR3 sequences, roughly 40% of them appearing once. The sample consisted of blood. All receptors derive from a woman aged 18-29 years in good health.

The chain employs TRBV11-2 and TRBJ2-5; D perhaps matches TRBD1 (6 bases). V was trimmed by 4 bases and J by 11 bases, leaving 29 bases between them. The CDR3 extends over 17 amino acids. The germline gives CDR1 SGHAT, CDR2 FQNNGV. CDR3 amino acids: CASSSIKGDRIKGEQYF. CDR3 in DNA: TGTGCCAGCAGCTCTATTAAGGGGGACCGAATAAAAGGGGAGCAGTACTTC.

The CDR3 DNA follows: TGTGCCAGCAGCGTAGGATTAGCGGGAAGCTCCTACAATGAGCAGTACTTC. Translated: CASSVGLAGSSYNEQYF. The V gene is TRBV9, the J gene TRBJ2-7, with 8 bases lining up with TRBD2. V shed 0 bases and J 7 bases; nucleotides not matched to a gene: 15. CDR3 length equals 17 residues. Germline V gene lookup returns CDR1 SGDLS and CDR2 YYNGEE.

The V gene is TRBV12-3 or TRBV12-4, the J gene TRBJ2-5; a possible D gene is TRBD1 (6 bases). V shed 8 bases and J shed 11 bases, with 24 bases lying between them. The CDR3 totals 14 residues. The CDR3 sequence is CASAGSRVKGEQYF. The CDR3 DNA follows: TGTGCCAGCGCCGGGTCCAGGGTCAAGGGGGAGCAGTACTTC.

This clonotype was detected once. J is TRBJ2-1 and V is TRBV27, with 13 bases that match TRBD2. Trimming removed 1 base from V and 2 bases from J; junction bases left unmatched: 2. The CDR3 runs 17 residues. CDR1 MNHEY and CDR2 SMNVEV come from the germline V gene (reference sequence). CDR3 nucleotides: TGTGCCAGCAGTTTATGGGGGACTAGCGGGGCCTACAATGAGCAGTTCTTC. The encoded protein is CASSLWGTSGAYNEQFF.

The chain recombines TRBV12-3 or TRBV12-4 with TRBJ1-2; 7 bases match TRBD1. The ends lost 2 bases at V and 1 base at J; junction bases unmatched: 7. CDR3 length: 16 residues. The CDR3, as DNA: TGTGCCAGCAGTTTACAAAGAACAGGGGATAACTATGGCTACACCTTC. Its translation is CASSLQRTGDNYGYTF.

The V call is TRBV4-1, the J call TRBJ1-2; D ambiguous. Per the germline V gene, CDR1 is MGHRA and CDR2 is YSYEKL. The V end lost 0 bases, the J end lost 9 bases, and 17 bases lay between the germline ends. The length of the CDR3 is 15 residues. In DNA form, the CDR3 reads TGCGCCAGCAGCCAAGATAGGCAGGAGATAAGTAGCTACACCTTC. It codes for CASSQDRQEISSYTF.

This clonotype has a handful of counts. J is TRBJ2-7 and V is TRBV7-6; 9 bases agree with TRBD2. The V and J ends lost 2 bases and 2 bases, in that order; junction bases with no gene match: 4. This CDR3 region has 15 residues. CDR1 and CDR2 from the germline V gene are SGHVS and FNYEAQ. The CDR3 DNA reads as TGTGCCAGCAGCTTAATGGGACTAGCTACCTACGAGCAGTACTTC. Encoded protein: CASSLMGLATYEQYF.

The rearrangement joins TRBV6-5 to TRBJ2-3, with TRBD2 matching 13 bases. This CDR3 region has 16 residues. Germline V gene data show CDR1 as MNHEY and CDR2 as SVGAGI. The ends lost 6 bases at V and 7 bases at J; junction bases unmatched: 10. CDR3 in amino acids: CASRTSGGLTSYTQYF. The CDR3 nucleotides read TGTGCCAGCAGGACTAGCGGGGGGCTAACCTCATATACGCAGTATTTT.

In nucleotides, the CDR3 is TGCAGTGCTAGAGATCGGGCACGAGGCGATTCACCCCTCCACTTT. The encoded protein is CSARDRARGDSPLHF. V and J are TRBV20-1 and TRBJ1-6; D ambiguous. V was shortened by 0 bases and J by 8 bases, with 14 bases between the two germline ends. Per the germline V gene, CDR1 is DFQATT and CDR2 is SNEGSKA (reference sequence). The CDR3 extends over 15 amino acids.

The chain links TRBV2 to TRBJ2-5; D unclear. Deletions cut 5 bases from V and 11 bases from J, with 21 bases between. This CDR3 is built from 14 residues. Germline-derived CDR1 and CDR2 are SNHLY and FYNNEI. The CDR3 region has the DNA TGTGCCAGCAGTCCTACCCAGATCATCAATGAGCAGTACTTC. Encoded protein: CASSPTQIINEQYF. The full variable domain, with the rest looked up from reference TRBV2 and TRBJ2-5, is EPEVTQTPSHQVTQMGQEVILRCVPISNHLYFYWYRQILGQKVEFLVSFYNNEISEKSEIFDDQFSVERPDGSNFTLKIRSTKLEDSAMYFCASSPTQIINEQYFGPGTRLLVL.

The chain recombines TRBV4-2 with TRBJ2-5; D is unclear. CDR3 length: 15 residues. Germline CDR1 is LGHNA and CDR2 is YNFKEQ. The ends were cut back, 0 bases at V and 1 base at J, with 9 bases in the middle. The CDR3 reads CASSQERHTQETQYF. The CDR3 bases are TGTGCCAGCAGCCAAGAACGGCATACCCAAGAGACCCAGTACTTC.

The chain employs TRBV15 and TRBJ2-5; D is possibly TRBD1 (6 bases). CDR1 is LNHNV, CDR2 YYDKDF, per germline (reference sequence). The germline V and J ends were trimmed by 2 bases and 4 bases, with 14 bases remaining between them. This CDR3 region has 15 residues. Here the CDR3 DNA reads TGTGCCACCAGCAGACGGACAGATCGGTCAGAGACCCAGTACTTC. It yields the protein CATSRRTDRSETQYF.

The CDR3 reads CASVSGQNDEQFF. The CDR3 DNA sequence: TGTGCCAGCGTCTCGGGACAGAATGATGAGCAGTTCTTC. The V gene is TRBV6-1, the J gene TRBJ2-1; 7 positions agree with TRBD1. CDR1 and CDR2 from the germline V gene are MNHNS and SASEGT. V gave up 8 bases and J gave up 8 bases; unmatched junction bases: 9. CDR3 length: 13 amino acids.

This clonotype showed up just a few times. The chain employs TRBV6-1 and TRBJ2-2; D tentatively reads TRBD1 or TRBD2 (5 bases each). The CDR3 is 17 amino acids. The germline V gene has CDR1 MNHNS and CDR2 SASEGT. The V end was cut by 6 bases, the J end by 5 bases, with 22 bases between. CDR3 amino acids: CASSEGTGRKRTGELFF. The CDR3 DNA sequence: TGTGCCAGCAGCGAGGGGACGGGGCGTAAACGGACCGGGGAGCTGTTTTTT.

This clonotype appeared a few times. The chain links TRBV12-3 or TRBV12-4 to TRBJ2-1; TRBD1 or TRBD2 may be the D gene (5 bases each). This CDR3 is 15 amino acids long. V was cut by 1 base and J by 6 bases, with 13 bases left in between. CDR3 loop: CASSLGALGANEQFF. CDR3 in DNA: TGTGCCAGCAGTTTAGGGGCACTAGGGGCCAATGAGCAGTTCTTC.

The rearrangement joins TRBV30 to TRBJ1-1; D call uncertain. Per the germline V gene, CDR1 is GTSNPN and CDR2 is SVGIG (reference sequence). This CDR3 contains 12 residues. V dropped 1 base and J dropped 8 bases, with 11 bases sitting between them. CDR3 DNA: TGTGCCTGGAGTGGGGGTGGGCCCGAAGCTTTCTTT. It encodes CAWSGGGPEAFF.

This rearrangement joins TRBV4-2 to TRBJ1-1; 7 nucleotides line up with TRBD1. CDR3 length equals 17 residues. Germline trimming cut 0 bases from V and 0 bases from J; bases unmatched to any gene: 7. The V gene's germline CDR1 is LGHNA and CDR2 YNFKEQ. The DNA of the CDR3 is TGTGCCAGCAGCCAAGAGAGGGGGCGGGGGGTGAACACTGAAGCTTTCTTT. Its protein product is CASSQERGRGVNTEAFF.

This clonotype was found a few times. V usage is TRBV7-2 and J usage is TRBJ2-1; TRBD2 matches 10 bases. The CDR3 has 16 residues. The germline gives CDR1 SGHTA, CDR2 FQGNSA. After removal of 4 bases from V and 6 bases from J, the junction contained 9 bases not matched to a gene. As DNA, the CDR3 is TGTGCCAGCAGCTCCCCCGGGACTAGCGTACCCAATGAGCAGTTCTTC. Translation: CASSSPGTSVPNEQFF.

The J gene is TRBJ2-7, the V gene TRBV7-3, with D perhaps being TRBD1 or TRBD2 (6 bases each). Trimming left V 2 bases short and J 8 bases short, with 25 bases between. Germline V gene sequence: CDR1 SGHTA, CDR2 FQGTGA. This CDR3 is built from 17 residues. The CDR3 loop reads CASSLDHPGASYNKQYF. Here the CDR3 DNA reads TGTGCCAGCAGCTTAGATCATCCGGGGGCCTCCTACAATAAGCAGTACTTC. Complete variable domain (other parts from reference TRBV7-3 and TRBJ2-7): GAGVSQTPSNKVTEKGKYVELRCDPISGHTALYWYRQSLGQGPEFLIYFQGTGAADDSGLPNDRFFAVRPEGSVSTLKIQRTERGDSAVYLCASSLDHPGASYNKQYFGPGTRLTVT.

V is TRBV5-1 and J is TRBJ2-3, with TRBD2 matching 12 bases. The CDR3 spans 15 residues. V lost 3 bases to trimming and J lost 4 bases; unmatched junction nucleotides: 3. The V gene's germline CDR1 is SGHRS and CDR2 YFSETQ. The CDR3 DNA reads as TGCGCCAGCAGCTCTAGCGGGGGGGGCGCAGATACGCAGTATTTT. Encoded protein: CASSSSGGGADTQYF.